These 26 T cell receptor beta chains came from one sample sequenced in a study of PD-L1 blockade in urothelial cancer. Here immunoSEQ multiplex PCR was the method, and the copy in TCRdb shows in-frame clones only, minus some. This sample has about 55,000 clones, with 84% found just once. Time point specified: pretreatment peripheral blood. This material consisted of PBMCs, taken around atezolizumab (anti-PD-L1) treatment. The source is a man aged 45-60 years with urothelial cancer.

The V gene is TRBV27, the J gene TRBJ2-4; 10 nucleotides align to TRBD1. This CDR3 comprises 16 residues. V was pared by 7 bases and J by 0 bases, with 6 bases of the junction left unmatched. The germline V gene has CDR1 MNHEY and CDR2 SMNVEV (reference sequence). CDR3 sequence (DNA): TGTGCCAGCACCGGGACAGGGGCTCTAGCCAAAAACATTCAGTACTTC. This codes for CASTGTGALAKNIQYF.

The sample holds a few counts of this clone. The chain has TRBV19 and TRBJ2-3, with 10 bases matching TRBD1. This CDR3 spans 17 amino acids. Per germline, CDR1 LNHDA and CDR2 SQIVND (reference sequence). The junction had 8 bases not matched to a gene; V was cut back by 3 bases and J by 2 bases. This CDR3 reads CASSMAGQGTSTDTQYF. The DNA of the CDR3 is TGTGCCAGTAGTATGGCGGGACAGGGGACCTCCACAGATACGCAGTATTTT.

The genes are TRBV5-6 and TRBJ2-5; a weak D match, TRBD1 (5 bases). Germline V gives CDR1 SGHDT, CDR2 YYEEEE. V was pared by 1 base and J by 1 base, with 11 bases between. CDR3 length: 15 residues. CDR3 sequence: CASSLPGPSQETQYF. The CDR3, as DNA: TGTGCCAGCAGCTTGCCAGGGCCTTCCCAAGAGACCCAGTACTTC.

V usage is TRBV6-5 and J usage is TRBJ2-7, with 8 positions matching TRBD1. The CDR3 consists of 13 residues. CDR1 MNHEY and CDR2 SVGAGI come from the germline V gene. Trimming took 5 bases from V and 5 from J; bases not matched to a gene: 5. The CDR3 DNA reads TGTGCCAGCAGTACAGGGGGTCGTCACGAGCAGTACTTC. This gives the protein CASSTGGRHEQYF.

The CDR3 region has the DNA TGTGCCGGTACTAGCGGGGGGGCGGGGACCCAGTACTTC. The encoded protein is CAGTSGGAGTQYF. The chain couples TRBV5-4 to TRBJ2-5, with 13 nucleotides matching TRBD2. CDR1 is SGHNT, CDR2 YYREEE, per germline (reference sequence). This CDR3 has 13 amino acids. Germline trimming cut 10 bases from V and 7 bases from J; bases unmatched to any gene: 7.

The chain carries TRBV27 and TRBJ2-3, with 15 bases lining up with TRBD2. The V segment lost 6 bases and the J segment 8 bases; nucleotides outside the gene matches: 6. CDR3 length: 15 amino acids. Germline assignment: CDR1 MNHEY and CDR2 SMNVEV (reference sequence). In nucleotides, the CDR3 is TGTGCCAGCAGCGGACTAGCGGGAGGGTTAGGTACGCAGTATTTT. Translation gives CASSGLAGGLGTQYF.

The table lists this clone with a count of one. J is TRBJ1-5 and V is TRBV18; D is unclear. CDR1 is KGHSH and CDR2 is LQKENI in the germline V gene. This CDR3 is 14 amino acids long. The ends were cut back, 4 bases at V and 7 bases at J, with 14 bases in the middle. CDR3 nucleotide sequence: TGTGCCAGCTCACAGGATCGGGGAGTCCAGCCCCAGCATTTT. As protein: CASSQDRGVQPQHF.

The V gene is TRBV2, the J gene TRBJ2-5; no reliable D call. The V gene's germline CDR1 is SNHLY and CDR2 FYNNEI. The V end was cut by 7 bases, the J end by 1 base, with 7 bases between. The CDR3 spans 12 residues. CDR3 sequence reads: CASTRFQETQYF. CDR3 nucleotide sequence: TGTGCCAGCACCAGGTTCCAAGAGACCCAGTACTTC.

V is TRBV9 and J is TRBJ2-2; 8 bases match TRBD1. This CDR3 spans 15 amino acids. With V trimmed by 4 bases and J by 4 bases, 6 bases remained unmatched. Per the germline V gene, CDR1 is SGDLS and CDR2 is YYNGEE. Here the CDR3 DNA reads TGTGCCAGCAGCCCCCGACAGGGGAGCACCGGGGAGCTGTTTTTT. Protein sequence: CASSPRQGSTGELFF.

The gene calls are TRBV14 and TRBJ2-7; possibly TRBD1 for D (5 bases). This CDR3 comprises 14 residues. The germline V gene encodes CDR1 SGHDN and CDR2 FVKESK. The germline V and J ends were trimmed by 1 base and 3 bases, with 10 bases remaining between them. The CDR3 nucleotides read TGTGCCAGCAGCCAAGGGGGCAGTCGCTACGAGCAGTACTTC. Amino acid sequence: CASSQGGSRYEQYF.

The CDR3 sequence is CASSLQGPKNIQYF. The CDR3 DNA reads TGTGCCAGCAGCTTACAGGGCCCCAAAAACATTCAGTACTTC. The chain uses TRBV7-3 and TRBJ2-4; possibly TRBD1 for D (5 bases). V was shortened by 2 bases and J by 2 bases, with 7 bases between the two germline ends. The CDR3 covers 14 residues. From germline, CDR1 is SGHTA and CDR2 FQGTGA.

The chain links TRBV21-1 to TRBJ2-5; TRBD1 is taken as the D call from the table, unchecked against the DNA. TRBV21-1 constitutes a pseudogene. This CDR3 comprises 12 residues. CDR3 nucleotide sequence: TGTGCCAGCATACATTCCCATGAGACCCAGTACTTC. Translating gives CASIHSHETQYF.

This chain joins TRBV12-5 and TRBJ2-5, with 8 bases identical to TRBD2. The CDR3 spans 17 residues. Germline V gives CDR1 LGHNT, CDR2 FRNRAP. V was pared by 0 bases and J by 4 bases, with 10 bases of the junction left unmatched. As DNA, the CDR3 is TGTGCTAGTGGTTTGGTCCGGGAGCGGGAGAGGAGAGAGACCCAGTACTTC. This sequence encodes CASGLVRERERRETQYF.

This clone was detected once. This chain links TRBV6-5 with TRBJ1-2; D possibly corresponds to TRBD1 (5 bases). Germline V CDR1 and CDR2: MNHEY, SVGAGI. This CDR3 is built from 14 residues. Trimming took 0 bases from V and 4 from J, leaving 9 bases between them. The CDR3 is CASSYSREGYGYTF. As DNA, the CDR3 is TGTGCCAGCAGTTACTCCAGGGAGGGCTATGGCTACACCTTC.

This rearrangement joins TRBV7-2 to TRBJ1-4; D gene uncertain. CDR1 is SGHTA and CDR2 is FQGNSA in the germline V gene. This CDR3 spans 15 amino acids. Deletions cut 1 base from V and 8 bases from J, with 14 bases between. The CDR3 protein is CASSLGAGTNEKLFF. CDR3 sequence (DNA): TGTGCCAGCAGCTTAGGGGCAGGTACAAACGAAAAACTGTTTTTT.

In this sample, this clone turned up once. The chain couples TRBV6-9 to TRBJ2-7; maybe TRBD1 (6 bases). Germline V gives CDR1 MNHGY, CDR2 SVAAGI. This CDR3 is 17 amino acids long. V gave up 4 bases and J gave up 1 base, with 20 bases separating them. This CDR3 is CASSSVPTGSTSYEQYF. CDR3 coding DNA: TGTGCCAGCAGTTCCGTTCCGACAGGAAGCACATCCTACGAGCAGTACTTC.

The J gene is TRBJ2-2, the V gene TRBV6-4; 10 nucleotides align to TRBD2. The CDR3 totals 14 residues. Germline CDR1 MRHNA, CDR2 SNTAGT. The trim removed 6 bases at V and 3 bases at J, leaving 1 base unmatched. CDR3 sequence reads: CASSGLADTGELFF. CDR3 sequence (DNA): TGTGCCAGCAGCGGACTAGCGGACACCGGGGAGCTGTTTTTT.

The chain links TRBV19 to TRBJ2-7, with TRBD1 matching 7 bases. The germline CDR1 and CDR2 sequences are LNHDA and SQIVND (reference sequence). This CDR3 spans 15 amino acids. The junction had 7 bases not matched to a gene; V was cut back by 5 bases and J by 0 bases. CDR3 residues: CASSVQGTYSYEQYF. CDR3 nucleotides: TGTGCCAGTAGTGTACAGGGGACCTACTCCTACGAGCAGTACTTC.

Here the CDR3 DNA reads TGCGCCAGCAGCCAAGGGGGGGGGTTTAATAATTCACCCCTCCACTTT. As protein: CASSQGGGFNNSPLHF. The chain employs TRBV4-1 and TRBJ1-6; D is possibly TRBD1 (5 bases). Per the germline V gene, CDR1 is MGHRA and CDR2 is YSYEKL. The V end was cut by 1 base, the J end by 5 bases, with 12 bases between. The CDR3 spans 16 residues.

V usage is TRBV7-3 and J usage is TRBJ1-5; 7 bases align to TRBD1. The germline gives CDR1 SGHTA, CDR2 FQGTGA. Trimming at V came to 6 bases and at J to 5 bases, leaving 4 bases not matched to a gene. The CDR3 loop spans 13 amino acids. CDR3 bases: TGTGCCAGCAGTAAAGACAGGGATCAGCCCCAGCATTTT. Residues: CASSKDRDQPQHF. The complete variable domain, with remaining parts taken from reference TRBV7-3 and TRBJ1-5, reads GAGVSQTPSNKVTEKGKYVELRCDPISGHTALYWYRQSLGQGPEFLIYFQGTGAADDSGLPNDRFFAVRPEGSVSTLKIQRTERGDSAVYLCASSKDRDQPQHFGDGTRLSIL.

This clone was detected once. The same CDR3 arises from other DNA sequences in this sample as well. For the CDR3, the DNA is TGTGCCTGGAGTGTACTCGGGGGGGGCGGGGAGACCCAGTACTTC. It codes for CAWSVLGGGGETQYF. This rearrangement joins TRBV30 to TRBJ2-5; 8 nucleotides line up with TRBD2. Germline trimming cut 0 bases from V and 5 bases from J; bases unmatched to any gene: 8. The CDR3 is 15 amino acids. Germline CDR1 GTSNPN, CDR2 SVGIG (reference sequence).

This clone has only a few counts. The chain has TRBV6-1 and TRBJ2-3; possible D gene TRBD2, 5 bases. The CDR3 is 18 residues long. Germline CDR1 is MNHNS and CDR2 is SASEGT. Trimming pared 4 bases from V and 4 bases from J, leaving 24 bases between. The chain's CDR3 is CASSVKVTGIHGADTQYF. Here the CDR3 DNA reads TGTGCCAGCAGTGTAAAGGTGACCGGGATCCACGGGGCAGATACGCAGTATTTT.

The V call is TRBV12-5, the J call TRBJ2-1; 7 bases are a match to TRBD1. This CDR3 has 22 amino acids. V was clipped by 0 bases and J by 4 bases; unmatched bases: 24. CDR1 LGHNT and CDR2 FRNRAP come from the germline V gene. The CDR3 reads CASGLVAPNWGSPGTDYNEQFF. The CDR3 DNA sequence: TGTGCTAGTGGTTTGGTAGCCCCTAACTGGGGCTCTCCCGGGACAGATTACAATGAGCAGTTCTTC.

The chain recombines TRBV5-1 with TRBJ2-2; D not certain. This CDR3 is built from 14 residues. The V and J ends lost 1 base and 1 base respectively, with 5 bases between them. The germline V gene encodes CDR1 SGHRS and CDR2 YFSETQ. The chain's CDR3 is CASSLPGNTGELFF. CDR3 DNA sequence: TGCGCCAGCAGCTTGCCAGGGAACACCGGGGAGCTGTTTTTT.

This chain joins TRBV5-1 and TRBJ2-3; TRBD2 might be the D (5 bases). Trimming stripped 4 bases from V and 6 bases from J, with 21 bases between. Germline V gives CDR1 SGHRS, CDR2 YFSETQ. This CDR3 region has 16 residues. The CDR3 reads CASSTSIVQLDDTQYF. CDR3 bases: TGCGCCAGCAGCACGAGTATAGTACAACTAGATGATACGCAGTATTTT.

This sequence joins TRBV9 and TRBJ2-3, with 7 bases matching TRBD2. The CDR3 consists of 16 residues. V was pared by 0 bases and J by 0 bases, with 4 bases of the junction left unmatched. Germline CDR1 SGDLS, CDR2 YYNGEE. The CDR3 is CASSVVGGVSTDTQYF. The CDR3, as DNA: TGTGCCAGCAGCGTAGTTGGGGGGGTTAGCACAGATACGCAGTATTTT.